This T cell receptor beta chain was profiled in a study of OX40 agonist ivuxolimab in advanced cancers. Repertoires were generated with immunoSEQ multiplex PCR, while TCRdb's copy carries only in-frame clones and drops some. The sample holds more than 80,000 clones, roughly 89% seen once. General study results and limits: At doses 0.1 to 3.0 mg/kg, CD4+ and CD8+ clones expanded.

V dropped 4 bases and J dropped 6; count of bases not matched to a gene: 6. This CDR3 is built from 15 residues. The V gene's germline CDR1 is SGDLS and CDR2 YYNGEE. Regarding this clone: Its cognate antigen is unknown.

The chain carries TRBV9 and TRBJ2-7, with 14 nucleotides matching TRBD2. Here the sequenced sample was CD4+ or CD8+ T cells sorted from blood, taken in a trial of the OX40 agonist ivuxolimab. The TCR comes from an adult with an advanced solid tumor such as melanoma, head and neck, liver or kidney cancer. DNA for the CDR3: TGTGCCAGCAGCCCGGGACTAGCGGGAGAAGGCGAGCAGTACTTC. This gives the protein CASSPGLAGEGEQYF.